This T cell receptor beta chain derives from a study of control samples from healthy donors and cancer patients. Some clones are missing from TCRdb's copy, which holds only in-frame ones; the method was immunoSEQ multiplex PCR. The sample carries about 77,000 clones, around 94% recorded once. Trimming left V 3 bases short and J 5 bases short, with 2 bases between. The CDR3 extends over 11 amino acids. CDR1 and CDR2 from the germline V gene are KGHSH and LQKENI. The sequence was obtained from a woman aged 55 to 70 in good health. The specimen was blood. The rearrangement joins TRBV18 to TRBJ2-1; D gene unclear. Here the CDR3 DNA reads TGTGCCAGCTCACCGGACAATGAGCAGTTCTTC. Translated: CASSPDNEQFF.